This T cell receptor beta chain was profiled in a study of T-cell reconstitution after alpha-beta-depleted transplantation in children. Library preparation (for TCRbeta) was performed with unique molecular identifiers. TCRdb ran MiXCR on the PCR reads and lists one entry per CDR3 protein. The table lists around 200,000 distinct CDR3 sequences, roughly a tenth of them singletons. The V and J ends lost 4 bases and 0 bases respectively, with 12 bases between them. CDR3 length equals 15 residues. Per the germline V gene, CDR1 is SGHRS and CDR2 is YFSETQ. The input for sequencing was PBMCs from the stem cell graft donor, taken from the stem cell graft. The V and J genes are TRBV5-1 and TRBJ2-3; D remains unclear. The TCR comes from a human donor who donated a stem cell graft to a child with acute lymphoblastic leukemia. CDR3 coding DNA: TGCGCCAGCAGCCTCCCCCTGGGGAGCACAGATACGCAGTATTTT. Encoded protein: CASSLPLGSTDTQYF. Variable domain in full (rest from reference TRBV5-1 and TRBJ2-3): KAGVTQTPRYLIKTRGQQVTLSCSPISGHRSVSWYQQTPGQGLQFLFEYFSETQRNKGNFPGRFSGRQFSNSRSEMNVSTLELGDSALYLCASSLPLGSTDTQYFGPGTRLTVL.